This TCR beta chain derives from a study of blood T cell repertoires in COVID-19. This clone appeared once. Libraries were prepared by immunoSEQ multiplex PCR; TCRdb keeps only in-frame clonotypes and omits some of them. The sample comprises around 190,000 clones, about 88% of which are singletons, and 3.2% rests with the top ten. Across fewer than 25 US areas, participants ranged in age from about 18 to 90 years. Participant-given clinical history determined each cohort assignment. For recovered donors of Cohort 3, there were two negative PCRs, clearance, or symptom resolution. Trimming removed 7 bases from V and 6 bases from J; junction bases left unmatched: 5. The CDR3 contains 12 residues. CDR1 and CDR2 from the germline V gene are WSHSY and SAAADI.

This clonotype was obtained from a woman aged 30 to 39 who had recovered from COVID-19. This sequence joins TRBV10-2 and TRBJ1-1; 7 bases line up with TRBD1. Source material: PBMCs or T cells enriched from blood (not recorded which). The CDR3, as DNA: TGCGCCAGCACCAGTGGGACAGCTGAAGCTTTCTTT. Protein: CASTSGTAEAFF.